Presented here are 7 T cell receptor beta chains from one specimen sequenced in a study of cytomegalovirus exposure and HLA in healthy donors. It was with 60 Vbeta and 13 Jbeta primers that the PCR ran. Generated by immunoSEQ multiplex PCR, the TCRdb table keeps only in-frame clones and is missing some. Here the sample spans 170,000 or so clones, over 70% being singletons. The material sequenced was PBMCs. All receptors derive from a man in his forties or fifties in good health and CMV-seronegative.

The gene calls are TRBV19 and TRBJ2-2; tentative D call: TRBD1 (6 bases). Trimming took off 7 bases at V and 1 base at J, with 13 bases between the two ends. Germline CDR1 is LNHDA and CDR2 is SQIVND (reference sequence). This CDR3 has 15 amino acids. The CDR3 coding sequence is TGTGCCAGTAAAAGGGGACAAGTGAACACCGGGGAGCTGTTTTTT. Protein product: CASKRGQVNTGELFF.

For the CDR3, the DNA is TGTGCCAGCAGCTTAGGTGCAGGGGACGAAAAACTGTTTTTT. Translating it yields CASSLGAGDEKLFF. The V and J genes are TRBV7-9 and TRBJ1-4; a possible D gene is TRBD1 (6 bases). V dropped 1 base and J dropped 8 bases, with 11 bases sitting between them. CDR3 length: 14 residues. The germline CDR1 and CDR2 sequences are SEHNR and FQNEAQ (reference sequence).

The rearrangement uses TRBV13 and TRBJ2-7, with 10 bases that match TRBD1. The CDR3 is made up of 15 amino acids. The J segment lost 3 bases and the V segment lost 3 bases, leaving 5 bases of the junction unmatched. The germline gives CDR1 PRHDT, CDR2 FYEKMQ (reference sequence). CDR3 nucleotide sequence: TGTGCCAGCAGCTTGGGACAGGGGAATTTCTACGAGCAGTACTTC. Translated, it gives CASSLGQGNFYEQYF.

As DNA, the CDR3 is TGTGCCAGCAGCTTAGTCGGCGAGCAGTACTTC. Protein: CASSLVGEQYF. V is TRBV7-2 and J is TRBJ2-7; D is uncertain. The CDR3 has 11 amino acids. V lost 1 base and J lost 6, with 4 bases in between. Germline V gene lookup returns CDR1 SGHTA and CDR2 FQGNSA.

The chain is built from TRBV9 and TRBJ2-2; 9 bases fit TRBD1. This CDR3 is built from 16 residues. Germline V CDR1 and CDR2: SGDLS, YYNGEE. With 4 bases clipped from V and 6 bases from J, the junction kept 10 bases outside the gene matches. CDR3 in amino acids: CASSPGNRGLPGELFF. CDR3 bases: TGTGCCAGCAGCCCTGGGAACAGGGGGCTTCCCGGGGAGCTGTTTTTT.

This chain connects TRBV9 to TRBJ2-1, with D perhaps matching TRBD2 (7 bases). In germline, CDR1 is SGDLS, CDR2 YYNGEE. This CDR3 spans 17 amino acids. V lost 4 bases and J 7 bases, leaving 24 bases between the germline ends. The CDR3 sequence: CASSPIARRGGWNEQFF. In nucleotides, the CDR3 is TGTGCCAGCAGCCCAATAGCCCGGCGCGGGGGCTGGAATGAGCAGTTCTTC.

V gene TRBV7-2 combines with J gene TRBJ1-6; D gene unclear. The germline gives CDR1 SGHTA, CDR2 FQGNSA. The ends were cut back, 1 base at V and 11 bases at J, with 6 bases in the middle. The CDR3 runs 12 residues. The CDR3 protein is CASSLGVPPLHF. CDR3 coding DNA: TGTGCCAGCAGCTTAGGAGTTCCACCCCTCCACTTT.